The rows below give T cell receptor beta chains drawn from one sample of a study of blood T cells in healthy people across ages. TCRdb itself ran the 5' RACE reads through MiXCR, one entry per CDR3 protein. The sample consists of roughly 1.7 million distinct CDR3 sequences, approximately 32% of them appearing once. The sample comprised blood. These receptors all come from a woman under 40 in good health. CDR3s leave out the opening cysteine and the closing phenylalanine or tryptophan. The size field is filled for only some rows; it gives once, few, many or a size class.

clone_size v_call cdr3_aa
- TRBV4-2 ASSPPGQGSGQLSTDTQY
- TRBV3-1 ASSFRTSGGAGETQY
few TRBV6-1 ASTPTNYEQY
- TRBV27 ASGAGTSYNEQF
- TRBV6-5 ASSYHQASHEQY
- TRBV20-1 SARSPAGWETQY
- TRBV6-1 ASRQLDSRSYNAQF
- TRBV28 ASSLTWGSGYT
- TRBV6-2/TRBV6-3 ASRILAEGLSEQY
- TRBV6-5 ASSYMGTGEAF
many TRBV20-1 SASPTSGGQETQY
few TRBV5-1 ASSLLAEEQF
- TRBV6-2/TRBV6-3 ASSPPPTRDTQY
- TRBV3-1 ASSLTPGLYYGYT
- TRBV7-2 ASRYGASGGAGETQY
few TRBV28 ASKFRAGRRLGGQETQY
- TRBV3-1 ASSQPLRGETQY
- TRBV7-9 ASSLHGATNEKLF
- TRBV20-1 SAPGQGFETQY
few TRBV29-1 SVVLVSCEQY
many TRBV20-1 SVHSGRAYEQY
few TRBV27 ASSSGTGGAQPQH
- TRBV7-8 ASSPTGGWSGYT
- TRBV7-6 ASSLVSDSNEQF
few TRBV7-6 ASSLGDNGYT
- TRBV25-1 AGRPRVAVSSTEAF